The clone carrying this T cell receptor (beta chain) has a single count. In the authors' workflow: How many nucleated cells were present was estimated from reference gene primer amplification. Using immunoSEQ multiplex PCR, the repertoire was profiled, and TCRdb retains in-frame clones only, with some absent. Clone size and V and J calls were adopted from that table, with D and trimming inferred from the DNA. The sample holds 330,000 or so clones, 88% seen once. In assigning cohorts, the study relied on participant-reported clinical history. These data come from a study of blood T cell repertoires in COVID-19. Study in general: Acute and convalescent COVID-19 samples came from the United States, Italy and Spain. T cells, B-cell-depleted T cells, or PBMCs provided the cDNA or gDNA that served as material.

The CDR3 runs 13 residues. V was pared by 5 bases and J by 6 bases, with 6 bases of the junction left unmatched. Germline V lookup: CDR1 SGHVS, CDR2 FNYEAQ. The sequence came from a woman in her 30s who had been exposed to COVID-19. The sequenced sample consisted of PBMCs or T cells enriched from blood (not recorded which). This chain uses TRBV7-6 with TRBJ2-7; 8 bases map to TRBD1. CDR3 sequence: CASSPRQGLEQYF. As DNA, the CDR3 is TGTGCCAGCAGCCCTAGACAGGGGCTCGAGCAGTACTTC.